These 22 T cell receptor beta chains were sequenced from one sample in a study of T cell changes during pregnancy in multiple sclerosis. Profiled with immunoSEQ multiplex PCR; TCRdb holds only in-frame clones, not every one. Here the sample spans 70,000 to 85,000 clones, under 95% being singletons. Source: peripheral blood, taken before pregnancy. These receptors came from a female donor with multiple sclerosis, enrolled in a pregnancy study.

The V gene is TRBV2, the J gene TRBJ2-3, with 9 bases matching TRBD2. V was clipped by 2 bases and J by 0 bases; unmatched bases: 9. The CDR3 runs to 18 residues. The germline V gene encodes CDR1 SNHLY and CDR2 FYNNEI. The CDR3 sequence: CASSELALAGLSTDTQYF. Written as DNA, the CDR3 is TGTGCCAGCAGTGAATTGGCCCTAGCGGGACTTAGCACAGATACGCAGTATTTT.

In its sample, this clone was seen once. The CDR3 sequence: CASVDRVYGTDTQYF. The CDR3 coding sequence is TGTGCCAGCGTCGACAGGGTGTATGGCACAGATACGCAGTATTTT. The chain joins TRBV11-3 to TRBJ2-3; TRBD1 matches at 7 bases. Looked up from germline, CDR1 is SGHNT and CDR2 is YENEEA. The CDR3 loop spans 15 amino acids. The trim removed 8 bases at V and 1 base at J, leaving 9 bases unmatched.

The CDR3 loop is CASSLGQGAGTEAFF. CDR3 DNA: TGTGCCAGCAGCCTTGGACAGGGGGCAGGCACTGAAGCTTTCTTT. The gene calls are TRBV5-8 and TRBJ1-1; 11 bases fit TRBD1. Germline V gene lookup returns CDR1 SGHTS and CDR2 YDEGEE. The CDR3 is 15 amino acids. Trimming removed 4 bases from V and 4 bases from J; junction bases left unmatched: 6.

The chain is built from TRBV12-2 and TRBJ1-1; TRBD1, the table's D call, was not compared with the DNA. TRBV12-2 is designated a pseudogene. The length of the CDR3 is 14 residues. CDR3 amino acids: CASRLSGLNTEAFF. CDR3 DNA sequence: TGTGCAAGTCGTTTATCAGGTTTGAACACTGAAGCTTTCTTT.

V and J are TRBV29-1 and TRBJ2-7, with a weak D call TRBD2 (7 bases). Germline CDR1 is SQVTM and CDR2 is ANQGSEA. The CDR3 is made up of 13 amino acids. V was shortened by 4 bases and J by 1 base, with 11 bases between the two germline ends. The CDR3 DNA is TGCAGCGTTGGGGAGGGGGTGTCCTACGAGCAGTACTTC. Encoded protein: CSVGEGVSYEQYF.

The chain uses TRBV7-8 and TRBJ2-1; no reliable D call. The germline gives CDR1 SGHVS, CDR2 FQNEAQ. The ends were cut back, 6 bases at V and 0 bases at J, with 9 bases in the middle. The CDR3 totals 14 residues. CDR3 in amino acids: CASSRLASYNEQFF. CDR3 in DNA: TGTGCCAGCAGTAGACTCGCCTCCTACAATGAGCAGTTCTTC. Together with reference TRBV7-8 and TRBJ2-1, the CDR3 gives the full variable domain: GAGVSQSPRYKVAKRGQDVALRCDPISGHVSLFWYQQALGQGPEFLTYFQNEAQLDKSGLPSDRFFAERPEGSVSTLKIQRTQQEDSAVYLCASSRLASYNEQFFGPGTRLTVL.

V gene TRBV5-4 combines with J gene TRBJ2-3, with D possibly TRBD2 on 5 matching bases. Germline lookup yields CDR1 SGHNT and CDR2 YYREEE (reference sequence). The CDR3 is made up of 12 amino acids. The germline V and J ends were trimmed by 3 bases and 6 bases, with 8 bases remaining between them. The CDR3 spells CASSSEADTQYF. The CDR3 bases are TGTGCCAGCAGCTCGGAGGCGGATACGCAGTATTTT.

The sample holds a few counts of this clone. The chain carries TRBV27 and TRBJ1-2; D is possibly TRBD1 (5 bases). The CDR3 totals 15 residues. CDR1 and CDR2 from the germline V gene are MNHEY and SMNVEV (reference sequence). Trimming took off 7 bases at V and 0 bases at J, with 15 bases between the two ends. The CDR3 here is CASTSRGAANYGYTF. The CDR3 DNA follows: TGTGCCAGCACTTCCCGTGGGGCAGCTAACTATGGCTACACCTTC.

The chain employs TRBV9 and TRBJ2-3, with 8 positions matching TRBD2. This CDR3 is built from 18 residues. CDR1 and CDR2 (germline): SGDLS, YYNGEE. V lost 3 bases to trimming and J lost 1 base; unmatched junction nucleotides: 13. As DNA, the CDR3 is TGTGCCAGCAGCGGGCGGGGAAGCGGGAGTGTTGGCACAGATACGCAGTATTTT. Protein: CASSGRGSGSVGTDTQYF.

This rearrangement joins TRBV6-6 to TRBJ2-1; D is possibly TRBD1 (5 bases). The CDR3 runs to 13 residues. Looked up from germline, CDR1 is MNHNY and CDR2 is SVGAGI (reference sequence). V lost 7 bases, J lost 9 bases, and 16 bases lay in between. CDR3 sequence reads: CASKGDITSEQFF. The CDR3 coding sequence is TGTGCCAGCAAAGGGGATATCACCAGTGAGCAGTTCTTC.

The chain carries TRBV7-3 and TRBJ2-5; 7 positions match TRBD2. This CDR3 is 16 amino acids long. Germline loops: CDR1 SGHTA, CDR2 FQGTGA. V trimming: 5 bases; J trimming: 5 bases; junction bases outside the gene matches: 14. CDR3 protein: CASSPGSGRVQETQYF. The DNA for the CDR3 is TGTGCCAGCAGCCCCGGCTCTGGGAGGGTTCAGGAGACCCAGTACTTC.

The rearrangement uses TRBV6-5 and TRBJ2-2; TRBD1 aligns across 8 bases. Germline-derived CDR1 and CDR2 are MNHEY and SVGAGI. This CDR3 spans 15 amino acids. Losses at the gene ends were 2 bases for V and 6 bases for J; bases not matched to a gene: 5. CDR3 protein: CASSYDNRGAGELFF. The DNA for the CDR3 is TGTGCCAGCAGTTACGATAACAGGGGGGCCGGGGAGCTGTTTTTT.

This rearrangement joins TRBV2 to TRBJ1-1; TRBD1 matches 10 bases. Germline V lookup: CDR1 SNHLY, CDR2 FYNNEI. Trimming removed 6 bases from V and 5 bases from J; junction bases left unmatched: 9. This CDR3 comprises 15 residues. The CDR3 DNA reads as TGTGCCAGCAGAAAGGAAGGACAGGGGGGGACTGAAGCTTTCTTT. Translation: CASRKEGQGGTEAFF.

This chain links TRBV9 with TRBJ2-7, with 7 bases matching TRBD2. This CDR3 is built from 12 residues. Germline trimming cut 0 bases from V and 6 bases from J; bases unmatched to any gene: 0. Germline CDR1 is SGDLS and CDR2 is YYNGEE. In DNA form, the CDR3 reads TGTGCCAGCAGCGTAGGCGGGAGCGAGCAGTACTTC. This gives the protein CASSVGGSEQYF.

V and J are TRBV10-3 and TRBJ2-3; possibly TRBD2 for D (6 bases). This CDR3 region has 16 residues. CDR1 is ENHRY and CDR2 is SYGVKD in the germline V gene. V lost 4 bases and J 0 bases, leaving 14 bases between the germline ends. The CDR3 spells CAISGGAGPSTDTQYF. As DNA, the CDR3 is TGTGCCATCAGTGGCGGGGCGGGACCTAGCACAGATACGCAGTATTTT.

The rearrangement links TRBV2 to TRBJ2-2; 11 bases map to TRBD2. Germline CDR1 reads SNHLY; CDR2 reads FYNNEI. V lost 2 bases and J lost 6; bases outside the gene matches: 5. This CDR3 has 16 residues. CDR3 DNA sequence: TGTGCCAGCAGTGAATTGGATAGCGGGAGGGCCGGGGAGCTGTTTTTT. Translating it yields CASSELDSGRAGELFF.

The chain joins TRBV30 to TRBJ2-3; the match to TRBD2 covers 10 bases. CDR1 GTSNPN and CDR2 SVGIG come from the germline V gene (reference sequence). CDR3 length equals 15 residues. V lost 0 bases to trimming and J lost 3 bases; unmatched junction nucleotides: 3. Here the CDR3 DNA reads TGTGCCTGGAGTGTACTAGCGGGAAGAACAGATACGCAGTATTTT. This encodes CAWSVLAGRTDTQYF.

The genes are TRBV7-6 and TRBJ1-4; TRBD1 agrees at 9 bases. V lost 5 bases to trimming and J lost 8 bases; unmatched junction nucleotides: 6. CDR1 SGHVS and CDR2 FNYEAQ come from the germline V gene. The CDR3 contains 14 residues. The chain's CDR3 is CASSEDRGQEKLFF. The CDR3 nucleotides read TGTGCCAGCAGCGAGGACAGGGGACAGGAAAAACTGTTTTTT.

This clone was seen only once. V is TRBV7-9 and J is TRBJ2-7; TRBD2 agrees at 14 bases. Germline V CDR1 and CDR2: SEHNR, FQNEAQ (reference sequence). The CDR3 extends over 17 amino acids. V was clipped by 4 bases and J by 3 bases; unmatched bases: 8. The CDR3 sequence is CASSWGLAGEIGYEQYF. CDR3 nucleotides: TGTGCCAGCAGCTGGGGACTAGCGGGAGAGATAGGCTACGAGCAGTACTTC.

Of note for this clone: One junction end does not reproduce the germline sequence, and a read error may be involved. The chain recombines TRBV19 with TRBJ1-4; no reliable D call. The length of the CDR3 is 14 residues. Per the germline V gene, CDR1 is LNHDA and CDR2 is SQIVND (reference sequence). The CDR3 nucleotides are TGTACCAGTAAATCGGGAGCAACTAATGAAAAACTGTTTTTT. Its protein product is CTSKSGATNEKLFF.

V and J are TRBV19 and TRBJ2-5; tentative D call: TRBD2 (5 bases). The CDR3 is 14 residues long. The germline V gene has CDR1 LNHDA and CDR2 SQIVND (reference sequence). The ends were cut back, 4 bases at V and 4 bases at J, with 13 bases in the middle. The CDR3 nucleotides read TGTGCCAGTAGTAGCAGAGGGTTTGTAGAGACCCAGTACTTC. Translating it yields CASSSRGFVETQYF.

The V and J genes are TRBV5-1 and TRBJ1-3; 7 positions match TRBD1. With V trimmed by 0 bases and J by 1 base, 13 bases remained unmatched. The CDR3 sequence is 19 residues long. CDR1 is SGHRS, CDR2 YFSETQ, per germline. The CDR3 DNA is TGCGCCAGCAGCTTGGGTGGACAGGAATCTAGTCGGTCTGGAAACACCATATATTTT. The encoded protein is CASSLGGQESSRSGNTIYF.